The entry below gives a single T cell receptor beta chain sequence along with its context. Enrollees, about 18 to 89 years old, lived in approximately 25 US areas. Assignment of participants to cohorts was predicated upon participant-reported clinical history. The sample belongs to a study of blood T cell repertoires in COVID-19. Study-level information: Spain, Italy and the United States supplied samples that represented acute and convalescent COVID-19.

The V gene's germline CDR1 is MDHEN and CDR2 SYDVKM. The CDR3 covers 13 residues. Germline trimming cut 5 bases from V and 6 bases from J; bases unmatched to any gene: 5. Per the study methods: Amplification of reference gene primers provided the estimated nucleated cell counts. Clones were read by immunoSEQ multiplex PCR, and TCRdb kept only the in-frame ones, dropping some. The V and J calls and clone size were taken over from that table, and D and trimming were inferred from the DNA. This table has 200,000 to 250,000 clones, 70% to 85% appearing once. The V and J genes are TRBV28 and TRBJ1-2; 8 nucleotides match TRBD1. The specimen was PBMCs or T cells enriched from blood (not recorded which). This TCR derives from a woman aged 40 to 50 with acute COVID-19. CDR3 in amino acids: CASSLDRVHGYTF. The CDR3 nucleotides read TGTGCCAGCAGTCTGGACAGGGTTCATGGCTACACCTTC.